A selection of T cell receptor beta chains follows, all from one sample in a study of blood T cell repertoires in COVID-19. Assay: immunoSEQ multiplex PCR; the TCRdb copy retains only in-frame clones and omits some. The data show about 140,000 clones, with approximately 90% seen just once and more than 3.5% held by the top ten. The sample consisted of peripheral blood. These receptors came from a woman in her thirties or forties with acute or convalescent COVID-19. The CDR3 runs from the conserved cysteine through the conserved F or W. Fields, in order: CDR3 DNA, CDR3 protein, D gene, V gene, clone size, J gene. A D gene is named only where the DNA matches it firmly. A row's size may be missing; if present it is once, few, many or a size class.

CDR3nt: TGTGCCAGCAGTCGGGGGGACACAGATACGCAGTATTTT
CDR3aa: CASSRGDTDTQYF
d_gene: TRBD2
v_gene: TRBV6-2/TRBV6-3
abundance: -
j_gene: TRBJ2-3

CDR3nt: TGTGCCAGCAGTGCCCTCCCTAGCGGCACAGATACGCAGTATTTT
CDR3aa: CASSALPSGTDTQYF
d_gene: -
v_gene: TRBV6-4
abundance: -
j_gene: TRBJ2-3

CDR3nt: TGTGCCAGCAGCCAAGAGGGTAGGGGGCTTAGGGTTGGCTACACCTTC
CDR3aa: CASSQEGRGLRVGYTF
d_gene: TRBD1
v_gene: TRBV3-1/TRBV3-2
abundance: once
j_gene: TRBJ1-2

CDR3nt: TGTGCCAGCAGCTGGACAGGGCAGGGCAATCAGCCCCAGCATTTT
CDR3aa: CASSWTGQGNQPQHF
d_gene: TRBD1
v_gene: TRBV2
abundance: once
j_gene: TRBJ1-5

CDR3nt: TGCAGCGTTGCAGGGGCAGGCTATGGAAACACCATATATTTT
CDR3aa: CSVAGAGYGNTIYF
d_gene: -
v_gene: TRBV29-1
abundance: -
j_gene: TRBJ1-3

CDR3nt: TGTGCCAGCAGCTCAACAGGGGCCCCCTATGGCTACACCTTC
CDR3aa: CASSSTGAPYGYTF
d_gene: TRBD1
v_gene: TRBV9
abundance: -
j_gene: TRBJ1-2

CDR3nt: TGTGCCAGCAGCCAACCTCAGGTGAACACTGAAGCTTTCTTT
CDR3aa: CASSQPQVNTEAFF
d_gene: -
v_gene: TRBV3-1/TRBV3-2
abundance: -
j_gene: TRBJ1-1

CDR3nt: TGTGCCAGCAGTCCGGACAGTAACTATGGCTACACCTTC
CDR3aa: CASSPDSNYGYTF
d_gene: -
v_gene: TRBV5-4
abundance: -
j_gene: TRBJ1-2

CDR3nt: TGTGCCAGCAGTTACTCGACAGCGAGCACTGAAGCTTTCTTT
CDR3aa: CASSYSTASTEAFF
d_gene: -
v_gene: TRBV6-2/TRBV6-3
abundance: -
j_gene: TRBJ1-1

CDR3nt: TGTGCCACCAGTGATTTGATAGGGGCATCCACAGATACGCAGTATTTT
CDR3aa: CATSDLIGASTDTQYF
d_gene: -
v_gene: TRBV24-1
abundance: -
j_gene: TRBJ2-3

CDR3nt: TGTGCCAGCAGCTTTCGGGACAGACCGGCTAATGAAAAACTGTTTTTT
CDR3aa: CASSFRDRPANEKLFF
d_gene: TRBD1
v_gene: TRBV7-8
abundance: -
j_gene: TRBJ1-4

CDR3nt: TGTGCCAGCAGTTACTCGGGCGTCCGGGGGTCCGGGGAGCTGTTTTTT
CDR3aa: CASSYSGVRGSGELFF
d_gene: -
v_gene: TRBV6-6
abundance: -
j_gene: TRBJ2-2

CDR3nt: TGTGCCAGCACCAGACAGGGAGCTAACTATGGCTACACCTTC
CDR3aa: CASTRQGANYGYTF
d_gene: TRBD1
v_gene: TRBV9
abundance: -
j_gene: TRBJ1-2

CDR3nt: TGCAGCGTTGAGGGACACCTTAACTATGGCTACACCTTC
CDR3aa: CSVEGHLNYGYTF
d_gene: -
v_gene: TRBV29-1
abundance: -
j_gene: TRBJ1-2

CDR3nt: TGTGCCAGCAGCCCCTGGACAGGGGGCATCACTGAAGCTTTCTTT
CDR3aa: CASSPWTGGITEAFF
d_gene: TRBD1
v_gene: TRBV3-1/TRBV3-2
abundance: -
j_gene: TRBJ1-1

CDR3nt: TGTGCCAGCTCACCACCGGGACTAGCGGCAAATGAGCAGTTCTTC
CDR3aa: CASSPPGLAANEQFF
d_gene: TRBD2
v_gene: TRBV18
abundance: -
j_gene: TRBJ2-1

CDR3nt: TGCAGCGTTGCGGGATCGGGATACAATGAGCAGTTCTTC
CDR3aa: CSVAGSGYNEQFF
d_gene: -
v_gene: TRBV29-1
abundance: -
j_gene: TRBJ2-1

CDR3nt: TGTGCCAGCAGTTTAGGGGGCGCGAGAGGCTACACCTTC
CDR3aa: CASSLGGARGYTF
d_gene: TRBD1
v_gene: TRBV3-1/TRBV3-2
abundance: -
j_gene: TRBJ1-2

CDR3nt: TGTGCCAGCAGCTTCGGAGGGCCCCGGGGCTCCTACGAGCAGTACTTC
CDR3aa: CASSFGGPRGSYEQYF
d_gene: -
v_gene: TRBV5-8
abundance: -
j_gene: TRBJ2-7

CDR3nt: TGTGCCAGCAGCTTAGGTTGGGTCGGGATGGGCACTGAAGCTTTCTTT
CDR3aa: CASSLGWVGMGTEAFF
d_gene: -
v_gene: TRBV11-2
abundance: once
j_gene: TRBJ1-1

CDR3nt: TGTGCCAGCAGCTTGGGACTAGCGGGAGGCTATGAGCAGTTCTTC
CDR3aa: CASSLGLAGGYEQFF
d_gene: TRBD2
v_gene: TRBV5-4
abundance: -
j_gene: TRBJ2-1

CDR3nt: TGTGCCAGCAGCTTGGCGGGAGTAAGGGGTAATGAGCAGTTCTTC
CDR3aa: CASSLAGVRGNEQFF
d_gene: TRBD2
v_gene: TRBV6-2/TRBV6-3
abundance: -
j_gene: TRBJ2-1

CDR3nt: TGTGCCAGTAACAGCCTAAACCCCTATGGCTACACCTTC
CDR3aa: CASNSLNPYGYTF
d_gene: -
v_gene: TRBV19
abundance: -
j_gene: TRBJ1-2

CDR3nt: TGTGCCAGCAGTGAAACAGGGCTCTACAATGAGCAGTTCTTC
CDR3aa: CASSETGLYNEQFF
d_gene: -
v_gene: TRBV3-1/TRBV3-2
abundance: -
j_gene: TRBJ2-1

CDR3nt: TGTGCCACCAGTGATGGAGGACAGGGGGACACTGAAGCTTTCTTT
CDR3aa: CATSDGGQGDTEAFF
d_gene: TRBD1
v_gene: TRBV24-1
abundance: -
j_gene: TRBJ1-1

CDR3nt: TGTGCCAGCAGCCCGGGACGGGAGGGGGAAAACATTCAGTACTTC
CDR3aa: CASSPGREGENIQYF
d_gene: TRBD2
v_gene: TRBV7-9
abundance: -
j_gene: TRBJ2-4

CDR3nt: TGTGCCAGCAGCCCTGTGCAGGGAGGTTGGAATCAGCCCCAGCATTTT
CDR3aa: CASSPVQGGWNQPQHF
d_gene: -
v_gene: TRBV3-1/TRBV3-2
abundance: -
j_gene: TRBJ1-5

CDR3nt: TGTGCCAGCAGTCTCAGGTTCTATTCAACCAATTCACCCCTCCACTTT
CDR3aa: CASSLRFYSTNSPLHF
d_gene: -
v_gene: TRBV2
abundance: -
j_gene: TRBJ1-6

CDR3nt: TGTGCCACCAGTGATTCCGGGACTGGGAACACAGATACGCAGTATTTT
CDR3aa: CATSDSGTGNTDTQYF
d_gene: -
v_gene: TRBV24-1
abundance: -
j_gene: TRBJ2-3

CDR3nt: TGTGCCAGCAGTCCCTCCCGGAGGAGGGATAACTATGGCTACACCTTC
CDR3aa: CASSPSRRRDNYGYTF
d_gene: -
v_gene: TRBV27
abundance: -
j_gene: TRBJ1-2

CDR3nt: TGTGCCAGCAGCTTAGTCCGACAGGGAAGGCATGGCTACACCTTC
CDR3aa: CASSLVRQGRHGYTF
d_gene: TRBD1
v_gene: TRBV7-2
abundance: -
j_gene: TRBJ1-2

CDR3nt: TGCAGCGTACAGGGGGTGGTTGACACTGAAGCTTTCTTT
CDR3aa: CSVQGVVDTEAFF
d_gene: TRBD1
v_gene: TRBV29-1
abundance: -
j_gene: TRBJ1-1

CDR3nt: TGTGCCTGGAGTGGACAGGGGGCTTACGTTTACAATGAGCAGTTCTTC
CDR3aa: CAWSGQGAYVYNEQFF
d_gene: TRBD1
v_gene: TRBV30
abundance: -
j_gene: TRBJ2-1